The rows below give T cell receptor beta chains drawn from one sample of a study of early T cells in non-severe SARS-CoV-2 infection. TCRdb independently ran MiXCR on the 5' RACE reads; one entry per CDR3 protein. The table records about 97,000 distinct CDR3 sequences, around 12% of them present only once. Sequenced input: whole blood. Every receptor here comes from an adult who was a healthcare worker with PCR-confirmed SARS-CoV-2 infection or an uninfected control (not recorded which). CDR3s include the opening cysteine and the closing phenylalanine or tryptophan. D genes are given only for firm matches. Clone size is not always given. Where it is, it says once, few, many or a class for expanded clones.

d_gene	v_gene	j_gene	abundance	CDR3aa	CDR3nt
NA	TRBV9	TRBJ1-1	few	CASSVVPDSEAFF	TGTGCCAGCAGCGTAGTCCCAGACAGTGAAGCTTTCTTT
NA	TRBV4-1	TRBJ1-4	few	CASSQKATRQDKLFF	TGCGCCAGCAGCCAAAAGGCAACAAGACAGGACAAACTGTTTTTT
NA	TRBV12-3/TRBV12-4	TRBJ2-1	few	CASESTVYNEQFF	TGTGCCAGCGAATCGACAGTGTACAATGAGCAGTTCTTC
NA	TRBV11-2	TRBJ2-1	few	CASSLVGWYEQFF	TGTGCCAGCAGCTTAGTAGGGTGGTATGAGCAGTTCTTC
NA	TRBV7-9	TRBJ1-5	many	CASSFGNQPQHF	TGTGCCAGCAGCTTTGGCAATCAGCCCCAGCATTTT
NA	TRBV3-1	TRBJ2-3	NA	CASSQEGGGTDTQYF	TGTGCCAGCAGCCAAGAGGGAGGAGGCACAGATACGCAGTATTTT
NA	TRBV6-6	TRBJ2-1	many	CASSWGAGRTYNEQFF	TGTGCCAGCAGTTGGGGAGCGGGCAGGACCTACAATGAGCAGTTCTTC
NA	TRBV5-1	TRBJ2-7	NA	CASSLESHEQYF	TGCGCCAGCAGCTTGGAATCTCACGAGCAGTACTTC
TRBD2	TRBV7-2	TRBJ2-7	many	CASSLAGTSGRKGEQYF	TGTGCCAGCAGCTTAGCGGGGACTAGCGGGAGGAAGGGCGAGCAGTACTTC
NA	TRBV7-9	TRBJ2-2	NA	CASSSSYGELLF	TGTGCCAGCAGCTCCTCTTACGGGGAGCTGCTTTTT
NA	TRBV28	TRBJ1-3	many	CASSFSSRNTIYF	TGTGCCAGCAGTTTCAGTTCCAGAAACACCATATATTTT
NA	TRBV12-3/TRBV12-4	TRBJ2-7	many	CASSLGRFYEQYF	TGTGCCAGCAGTTTAGGGCGGTTCTACGAGCAGTACTTC
NA	TRBV7-2	TRBJ2-2	many	CASSWTMPRTTGELFF	TGTGCCAGCAGCTGGACTATGCCCCGCACCACCGGGGAGCTGTTTTTT
NA	TRBV9	TRBJ1-1	NA	CASSVGAHTEAFF	TGTGCCAGCAGCGTAGGTGCCCACACTGAAGCTTTCTTT
TRBD2	TRBV28	TRBJ2-7	NA	CASSLDASGGSYEQYF	TGTGCCAGCAGTTTAGACGCTAGCGGGGGCTCCTACGAGCAGTACTTC
NA	TRBV11-3	TRBJ2-7	many	CASSFSGHEQYF	TGTGCCAGCAGCTTCTCGGGCCACGAGCAGTACTTC
NA	TRBV20-1	TRBJ2-1	NA	CSALYNEQFF	TGCAGTGCCCTTTATAATGAGCAGTTCTTC
NA	TRBV4-1	TRBJ1-6	many	CASSQVRGGNSPLHF	TGCGCCAGCAGCCAAGTCCGTGGGGGGAATTCACCCCTCCACTTT
NA	TRBV28	TRBJ1-4	few	CASSFEGTNEKLFF	TGTGCCAGCAGTTTCGAGGGGACCAATGAAAAACTGTTTTTT
NA	TRBV29-1	TRBJ2-7	NA	CSGGDTVYEQYF	TGCAGCGGGGGGGACACCGTCTACGAGCAGTACTTC
TRBD1	TRBV20-1	TRBJ2-3	NA	CSASGLPDRGSTDTQYF	TGCAGTGCTAGCGGGCTGCCGGACAGGGGGAGCACAGATACGCAGTATTTT
TRBD1	TRBV20-1	TRBJ2-7	few	CSAEGALYEQYF	TGCAGTGCCGAGGGGGCCCTCTACGAGCAGTACTTC
NA	TRBV7-9	TRBJ1-2	NA	CASSLEDLHGYTF	TGTGCCAGCAGCTTAGAGGACCTCCACGGCTACACCTTC
NA	TRBV2	TRBJ2-5	many	CASSDVSQETQYF	TGTGCCAGCAGTGACGTTAGCCAAGAGACCCAGTACTTC
NA	TRBV28	TRBJ1-3	many	CASSLRRSPGNTIYF	TGTGCCAGCAGTTTACGCCGATCCCCTGGAAACACCATATATTTT
NA	TRBV19	TRBJ2-1	few	CASSSSSSYNEQFF	TGTGCCAGTAGTTCGAGTAGTTCCTACAATGAGCAGTTCTTC
NA	TRBV7-8	TRBJ1-5	many	CASSLLSSNQPQHF	TGTGCCAGCAGCTTACTGTCAAGCAATCAGCCCCAGCATTTT
NA	TRBV13	TRBJ2-2	NA	CASSPSFRIGELFF	TGTGCCAGCAGCCCCTCGTTTCGGATCGGGGAGCTGTTTTTT
NA	TRBV12-3/TRBV12-4	TRBJ2-1	many	CASSSYYNEQFF	TGTGCCAGCAGTTCCTACTACAATGAGCAGTTCTTC
NA	TRBV3-1	TRBJ2-6	NA	CASSQGRSGANVLTF	TGTGCCAGCAGCCAAGGGAGGTCTGGGGCCAACGTCCTGACTTTC
NA	TRBV18	TRBJ1-5	NA	CASSARAGNQPQHF	TGTGCCAGCTCAGCCAGGGCGGGCAATCAGCCCCAGCATTTT
NA	TRBV5-5	TRBJ2-1	many	CASTRPGSRYNEQFF	TGTGCCAGCACCCGCCCGGGGAGTCGGTACAATGAGCAGTTCTTC
NA	TRBV12-3/TRBV12-4	TRBJ2-2	few	CASRPRGTGELFF	TGTGCCAGCAGACCCCGGGGCACCGGGGAGCTGTTTTTT
TRBD2	TRBV28	TRBJ2-7	many	CASRLLAGDYEQYF	TGTGCCAGCAGACTACTAGCGGGCGACTACGAGCAGTACTTC
NA	TRBV7-6	TRBJ2-7	once	CASSIDRTYEQYF	TGTGCCAGCAGCATCGACAGAACCTACGAGCAGTACTTC
TRBD2	TRBV6-2/TRBV6-3	TRBJ2-1	few	CASIAGYGRYNEQFF	TGTGCCAGTATAGCGGGCTATGGGCGCTACAATGAGCAGTTCTTC
NA	TRBV10-1	TRBJ2-3	few	CASSESGHTDTQYF	TGCGCCAGCAGTGAGTCAGGCCACACAGATACGCAGTATTTT
NA	TRBV6-1	TRBJ1-6	few	CASSEDYNSPLHF	TGTGCCAGCAGTGAAGATTATAATTCACCCCTCCACTTT
NA	TRBV19	TRBJ2-3	NA	CASSPRFADTQYF	TGTGCCAGTAGTCCCCGGTTTGCAGATACGCAGTATTTT
TRBD2	TRBV11-2	TRBJ2-1	many	CASSPIAGRYNEQFF	TGTGCCAGCAGCCCCATAGCGGGACGCTACAATGAGCAGTTCTTC
NA	TRBV12-3/TRBV12-4	TRBJ1-2	NA	CASKACLNYGYTF	TGTGCCAGCAAGGCCTGCCTTAACTATGGCTACACCTTC
TRBD1	TRBV6-4	TRBJ2-5	NA	CASSDRDREEETQYF	TGTGCCAGCAGTGACCGGGACAGGGAGGAAGAGACCCAGTACTTC